Following are 31 T cell receptor beta chains from one sample sequenced in a study of control samples from healthy donors and cancer patients. Sequencing used immunoSEQ multiplex PCR; TCRdb keeps in-frame clones, though not all of them. This table has about 170,000 clones, 85% to 95% appearing once. Sequenced material: blood. The origin of the receptors is a woman aged 55-75 years in good health.

CDR3 in amino acids: CAITQGAESPLHF. For the CDR3, the DNA is TGTGCCATTACACAGGGGGCAGAGTCACCCCTCCACTTT. This sequence joins TRBV10-3 and TRBJ1-6, with 9 positions matching TRBD1. The germline V gene has CDR1 ENHRY and CDR2 SYGVKD. Trimming took 9 bases from V and 10 from J; bases not matched to a gene: 7. This CDR3 contains 13 residues.

This chain links TRBV7-7 with TRBJ2-5; 7 bases are a match to TRBD1. Germline V lookup: CDR1 SSHAT, CDR2 FNYEAQ (reference sequence). The CDR3 has 14 amino acids. Trimming took 5 bases from V and 1 from J; bases not matched to a gene: 4. The CDR3 DNA follows: TGTGCCAGCAGCCCGACAGGGCTCCAAGAGACCCAGTACTTC. Its translation is CASSPTGLQETQYF. Drawing the rest from reference TRBV7-7 and TRBJ2-5, the complete variable domain is GAGVSQSPRYKVTKRGQDVTLRCDPISSHATLYWYQQALGQGPEFLTYFNYEAQPDKSGLPSDRFSAERPEGSISTLTIQRTEQRDSAMYRCASSPTGLQETQYFGPGTRLLVL.

This clone has only one observation. This chain links TRBV7-9 with TRBJ2-5; D is possibly TRBD1 (5 bases). V was pared by 4 bases and J by 0 bases, with 6 bases between. Germline V gives CDR1 SEHNR, CDR2 FQNEAQ (reference sequence). The CDR3 is made up of 13 amino acids. CDR3 amino acids: CASSSTDQETQYF. In DNA form, the CDR3 reads TGTGCCAGCAGCTCGACAGACCAAGAGACCCAGTACTTC. The full variable domain, with the rest looked up from reference TRBV7-9 and TRBJ2-5, is DTGVSQNPRHKITKRGQNVTFRCDPISEHNRLYWYRQTLGQGPEFLTYFQNEAQLEKSRLLSDRFSAERPKGSFSTLEIQRTEQGDSAMYLCASSSTDQETQYFGPGTRLLVL.

V and J are TRBV6-6 and TRBJ1-4; 11 bases match TRBD1. Germline assignment: CDR1 MNHNY and CDR2 SVGAGI (reference sequence). The CDR3 extends over 14 amino acids. V dropped 4 bases and J dropped 9; count of bases not matched to a gene: 4. CDR3 region: CASSWTGGEKKLFF. In DNA, the CDR3 is TGTGCCAGCAGTTGGACAGGGGGCGAGAAAAAACTGTTTTTT.

The chain carries TRBV5-4 and TRBJ2-5; 12 bases are shared with TRBD2. After removal of 1 base from V and 3 bases from J, the junction contained 1 base not matched to a gene. This CDR3 contains 15 residues. CDR1 and CDR2 (germline): SGHNT, YYREEE (reference sequence). CDR3 residues: CASSLRLAGEETQYF. For the CDR3, the DNA is TGTGCCAGCAGCTTGCGACTAGCGGGGGAAGAGACCCAGTACTTC. The complete variable domain, with remaining parts taken from reference TRBV5-4 and TRBJ2-5, reads ETGVTQSPTHLIKTRGQQVTLRCSSQSGHNTVSWYQQALGQGPQFIFQYYREEENGRGNFPPRFSGLQFPNYSSELNVNALELDDSALYLCASSLRLAGEETQYFGPGTRLLVL.

V is TRBV6-2 or TRBV6-3 and J is TRBJ1-1; D gene ambiguous. V was trimmed by 1 base and J by 1 base, leaving 13 bases between them. The CDR3 contains 16 residues. Germline V gives CDR1 MNHEY, CDR2 SVGEGT. The CDR3 bases are TGTGCCAGCAGTTACTTCCCACGCAATCAGAACACTGAAGCTTTCTTT. As protein: CASSYFPRNQNTEAFF.

The chain links TRBV6-1 to TRBJ2-5; a possible D gene is TRBD2 (5 bases). V dropped 1 base and J dropped 3 bases, with 12 bases sitting between them. The CDR3 has 15 residues. CDR1 and CDR2 (germline): MNHNS, SASEGT. The CDR3, as DNA: TGTGCCAGCAGTGAAGGTGTAGGAGGTAAAGAGACCCAGTACTTC. It codes for CASSEGVGGKETQYF.

The J gene is TRBJ2-4, the V gene TRBV6-2 or TRBV6-3; the D call may be TRBD1 or TRBD2 (6 bases each). Per germline, CDR1 MNHEY and CDR2 SVGEGT. This CDR3 contains 18 residues. Trimming left V 0 bases short and J 4 bases short, with 19 bases between. In DNA form, the CDR3 reads TGTGCCAGCAGTTACTCCCAGGGGACTTCCTCCTGGAAAAACATTCAGTACTTC. Protein sequence: CASSYSQGTSSWKNIQYF.

V is TRBV10-2 and J is TRBJ1-2; 7 nucleotides line up with TRBD1. This CDR3 contains 11 residues. Unmatched junction bases numbered 1, after V lost 4 bases and J lost 8 bases. The V gene's germline CDR1 is WSHSY and CDR2 SAAADI. CDR3 DNA: TGCGCCAGCAGTGCAGGGGGAGGCTACACCTTC. Translation gives CASSAGGGYTF.

CDR3 region: CASSVGWGAQPQHF. The CDR3 bases are TGTGCCAGCAGCGTAGGTTGGGGGGCTCAGCCCCAGCATTTT. This chain links TRBV9 with TRBJ1-5; possible D gene TRBD1, 6 bases. Deletions cut 0 bases from V and 6 bases from J, with 10 bases between. The CDR3 runs 14 residues. CDR1 is SGDLS, CDR2 YYNGEE, per germline.

The table lists this clone with a count of one. The V and J genes are TRBV6-1 and TRBJ1-6; D is undetermined. Germline-derived CDR1 and CDR2 are MNHNS and SASEGT. Trimming left V 3 bases short and J 10 bases short, with 10 bases between. This CDR3 region has 13 residues. The CDR3 is CASSEGISSPLHF. DNA of the CDR3: TGTGCCAGCAGTGAGGGGATTAGCTCACCCCTCCACTTT.

In this sample, this clone turned up once. The V and J genes are TRBV30 and TRBJ2-7, with D tentatively TRBD2 (6 bases). V lost 0 bases and J lost 6, with 15 bases in between. The CDR3 consists of 14 residues. Germline loops: CDR1 GTSNPN, CDR2 SVGIG (reference sequence). The CDR3 nucleotides are TGTGCCTGGAGTGTACACGCTAGCGTAGCCGAGCAGTACTTC. This encodes CAWSVHASVAEQYF.

The chain joins TRBV5-1 to TRBJ2-1, with D tentatively TRBD2 (6 bases). The CDR3 length is 14 residues. The germline V gene has CDR1 SGHRS and CDR2 YFSETQ. V lost 5 bases, J lost 6 bases, and 15 bases lay in between. CDR3 nucleotides: TGCGCCAGCAGTTCAATAGCGGAAATCAATGAGCAGTTCTTC. Its translation is CASSSIAEINEQFF. The full variable domain, with the rest looked up from reference TRBV5-1 and TRBJ2-1, is KAGVTQTPRYLIKTRGQQVTLSCSPISGHRSVSWYQQTPGQGLQFLFEYFSETQRNKGNFPGRFSGRQFSNSRSEMNVSTLELGDSALYLCASSSIAEINEQFFGPGTRLTVL.

The CDR3 DNA reads as TGTGCCAGCAGCCATCCAGGTTCGAGTTACGAGCAGTACTTC. Protein sequence: CASSHPGSSYEQYF. The chain recombines TRBV3-1 (or the pseudogene TRBV3-2) with TRBJ2-7; no clear D. The germline CDR1 and CDR2 sequences are LGHDT and YNNKEL (reference sequence). There are 14 residues in the CDR3. V gave up 3 bases and J gave up 4 bases, with 13 bases separating them.

The chain is built from TRBV19 and TRBJ1-4; D ambiguous. Germline V gives CDR1 LNHDA, CDR2 SQIVND (reference sequence). CDR3 size: 17 residues. V was pared by 0 bases and J by 4 bases, with 15 bases between. The CDR3 DNA sequence: TGTGCCAGTAGTATAGATCTCTGGCGTCAGCTTAATGAAAAACTGTTTTTT. Translation: CASSIDLWRQLNEKLFF.

The J gene is TRBJ1-4, the V gene TRBV18; the D is unclear. This CDR3 is 14 amino acids long. Trimming removed 1 base at V and 7 bases at J, with 10 bases between. CDR1 and CDR2 from the germline V gene are KGHSH and LQKENI. CDR3 loop: CASSPQGNVEKLFF. DNA for the CDR3: TGTGCCAGCTCACCACAGGGAAATGTTGAAAAACTGTTTTTT.

This clone has only one observation. The chain combines TRBV13 with TRBJ1-2; D unclear. From germline, CDR1 is PRHDT and CDR2 FYEKMQ (reference sequence). Between the trimmed V and J ends, which lost 5 bases and 0 bases, there was a span of 13 bases. The CDR3 totals 15 residues. In DNA, the CDR3 is TGTGCCAGCAGCCGGGGAAGACCCTCTAACTATGGCTACACCTTC. It is translated as CASSRGRPSNYGYTF.

The chain recombines TRBV2 with TRBJ2-7, with D possibly TRBD1 on 5 matching bases. The length of the CDR3 is 11 residues. V was cut by 7 bases and J by 6 bases, with 10 bases left in between. CDR1 is SNHLY and CDR2 is FYNNEI in the germline V gene. The CDR3 protein is CASTQGREQYF. In nucleotides, the CDR3 is TGTGCCAGCACTCAGGGCCGCGAGCAGTACTTC.

The rearrangement joins TRBV12-3 or TRBV12-4 to TRBJ1-2; the D is unclear. The CDR3 is 12 amino acids. CDR3 nucleotide sequence: TGTGCAACCACTAGGGAGAACTATGGCTACACCTTC. Amino acids: CATTRENYGYTF.

The chain couples TRBV18 to TRBJ2-5, with D possibly being TRBD2 (5 bases). The CDR3 runs to 14 residues. Germline-derived CDR1 and CDR2 are KGHSH and LQKENI. V dropped 0 bases and J dropped 4 bases, with 9 bases sitting between them. The CDR3 region is CASSPPPEGETQYF. The CDR3 bases are TGTGCCAGCTCACCACCTCCCGAGGGAGAGACCCAGTACTTC.

The chain couples TRBV5-1 to TRBJ1-1; tentative D call: TRBD1 (6 bases). CDR3 size: 16 residues. V dropped 5 bases and J dropped 7 bases, with 24 bases sitting between them. CDR1 is SGHRS and CDR2 is YFSETQ in the germline V gene. The DNA of the CDR3 is TGCGCCAGCAGGGTGGGGGCCGAGGTTGGTGGTAGTGAAGCTTTCTTT. Translated: CASRVGAEVGGSEAFF.

A remark on this clone: The same CDR3 arises from other DNA sequences in this sample as well. The rearrangement links TRBV9 to TRBJ2-2; D tentatively fits TRBD1 or TRBD2 (7 bases each). CDR1 SGDLS and CDR2 YYNGEE come from the germline V gene. This CDR3 contains 16 residues. V lost 4 bases to trimming and J lost 5 bases, with 18 bases between them. CDR3 loop: CASSPIGQGGTGELFF. CDR3 sequence (DNA): TGTGCCAGCAGCCCAATCGGTCAGGGGGGGACCGGGGAGCTGTTTTTT.

CDR3 sequence: CASSPIRGGGRTDTQYF. The DNA for the CDR3 is TGTGCCAGCAGCCCAATCCGGGGCGGGGGGCGCACAGATACGCAGTATTTT. The chain joins TRBV7-2 to TRBJ2-3; 8 bases are shared with TRBD2. Looked up from germline, CDR1 is SGHTA and CDR2 is FQGNSA. The CDR3 runs to 17 residues. V shed 5 bases, J shed 1 base, and the junction held 11 bases outside the gene matches.

The CDR3 protein is CASSLDQGIEMGGTEAFF. In DNA, the CDR3 is TGCGCCAGCAGCTTGGACCAGGGGATCGAGATGGGTGGCACTGAAGCTTTCTTT. The J gene is TRBJ1-1, the V gene TRBV5-1; D possibly corresponds to TRBD1 (6 bases). CDR3 length: 18 amino acids. From germline, CDR1 is SGHRS and CDR2 YFSETQ. Trimming pared 0 bases from V and 4 bases from J, leaving 22 bases between.

The chain joins TRBV7-2 to TRBJ2-3; perhaps D is TRBD1 or TRBD2 (5 bases each). Germline loops: CDR1 SGHTA, CDR2 FQGNSA. V lost 5 bases, J lost 1 base, and 16 bases lay in between. The CDR3 sequence is 16 residues long. The CDR3 loop is CASSTGGRGGTDTQYF. The CDR3 region has the DNA TGTGCCAGCAGCACAGGTGGGAGAGGAGGCACAGATACGCAGTATTTT.

The chain links TRBV14 to TRBJ1-1, with D unclear. V was clipped by 4 bases and J by 11 bases, with 14 bases between them. Germline V gene data show CDR1 as SGHDN and CDR2 as FVKESK. This CDR3 is 12 amino acids long. The CDR3 nucleotides are TGTGCCAGCAGCCCGCCAGTGGGCTCGGCTTTCTTT. Translation gives CASSPPVGSAFF.

This clone has a single count. The chain couples TRBV18 to TRBJ1-1, with D possibly matching TRBD1 (5 bases). Between the trimmed V and J ends, which lost 8 bases and 2 bases, there was a span of 18 bases. The CDR3 length is 15 residues. CDR1 is KGHSH and CDR2 is LQKENI in the germline V gene. CDR3 sequence: CASALARGLNTEAFF. CDR3 nucleotides: TGTGCCAGCGCTCTAGCCCGGGGCCTAAACACTGAAGCTTTCTTT.

A few counts support this clone. This chain connects TRBV9 to TRBJ1-2; D might be TRBD1 (5 bases). This CDR3 region has 15 residues. Per the germline V gene, CDR1 is SGDLS and CDR2 is YYNGEE. Trimming left V 0 bases short and J 0 bases short, with 9 bases between. Here the CDR3 DNA reads TGTGCCAGCAGCGTAGGGGGGGAGACTAACTATGGCTACACCTTC. It encodes CASSVGGETNYGYTF. Full variable domain (rest looked up from reference TRBV9 and TRBJ1-2): DSGVTQTPKHLITATGQRVTLRCSPRSGDLSVYWYQQSLDQGLQFLIQYYNGEERAKGNILERFSAQQFPDLHSELNLSSLELGDSALYFCASSVGGETNYGYTFGSGTRLTVV.

This clone was recorded a few times. The chain couples TRBV5-1 to TRBJ2-1; TRBD2 is a possible D gene (7 bases). V was cut by 2 bases and J by 4 bases, with 13 bases left in between. CDR3 length equals 15 residues. Germline CDR1 is SGHRS and CDR2 is YFSETQ. The CDR3 sequence is CASSFDGGPYNEQFF. Written as DNA, the CDR3 is TGCGCCAGCAGCTTTGACGGGGGGCCTTACAATGAGCAGTTCTTC.

V usage is TRBV9 and J usage is TRBJ2-7, with 8 bases lining up with TRBD1. V was clipped by 0 bases and J by 3 bases; unmatched bases: 5. The germline gives CDR1 SGDLS, CDR2 YYNGEE. The CDR3 extends over 15 amino acids. The DNA for the CDR3 is TGTGCCAGCAGCGTAGGGGGACAGGCGATCTACGAGCAGTACTTC. Translated: CASSVGGQAIYEQYF.

V is TRBV9 and J is TRBJ2-7, with 9 bases identical to TRBD1. The J segment lost 6 bases and the V segment lost 0 bases, leaving 4 bases of the junction unmatched. This CDR3 region has 14 residues. CDR1 and CDR2 (germline): SGDLS, YYNGEE. CDR3 nucleotides: TGTGCCAGCAGCGTAGATACAGGGGGCGGCGAGCAGTACTTC. This gives the protein CASSVDTGGGEQYF. Full variable domain (rest looked up from reference TRBV9 and TRBJ2-7): DSGVTQTPKHLITATGQRVTLRCSPRSGDLSVYWYQQSLDQGLQFLIQYYNGEERAKGNILERFSAQQFPDLHSELNLSSLELGDSALYFCASSVDTGGGEQYFGPGTRLTVT.